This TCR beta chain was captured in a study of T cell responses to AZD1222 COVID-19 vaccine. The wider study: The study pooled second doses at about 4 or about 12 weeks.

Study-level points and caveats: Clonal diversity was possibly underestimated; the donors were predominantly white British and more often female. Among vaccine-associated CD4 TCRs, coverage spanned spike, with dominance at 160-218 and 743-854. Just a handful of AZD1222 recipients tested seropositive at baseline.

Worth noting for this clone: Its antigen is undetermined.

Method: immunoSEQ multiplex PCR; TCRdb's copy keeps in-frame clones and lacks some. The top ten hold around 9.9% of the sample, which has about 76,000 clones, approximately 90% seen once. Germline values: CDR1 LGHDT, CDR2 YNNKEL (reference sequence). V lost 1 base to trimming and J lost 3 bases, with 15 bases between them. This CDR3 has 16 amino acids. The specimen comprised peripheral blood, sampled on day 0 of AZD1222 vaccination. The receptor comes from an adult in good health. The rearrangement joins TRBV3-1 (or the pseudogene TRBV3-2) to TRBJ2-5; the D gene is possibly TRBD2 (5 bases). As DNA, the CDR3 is TGTGCCAGCAGCCAAGTCCCCGGACTTACAAAAGAGACCCAGTACTTC. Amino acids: CASSQVPGLTKETQYF.